This T cell receptor beta chain was captured in a study of OX40 agonist ivuxolimab in advanced cancers. General study points: The mean number of expanded clones was higher in CD8+ T cells than in CD4+.

This CDR3 spans 14 amino acids. Trimming shortened V by 4 bases and J by 1 base, and 10 bases separated the two germline ends. Germline V lookup: CDR1 MGHRA, CDR2 YSYEKL. This clone was seen a handful of times. Its matching antigen is unknown. Sequencing used immunoSEQ multiplex PCR; TCRdb keeps in-frame clones, though not all of them. The sample includes approximately 64,000 clones, roughly 90% of them seen just once. The chain links TRBV4-1 to TRBJ1-1; the D gene is possibly TRBD1 (5 bases). The receptor was derived from an adult with an advanced solid tumor such as melanoma, head and neck, liver or kidney cancer. Sample: CD4+ or CD8+ T cells sorted from blood, taken in a trial of the OX40 agonist ivuxolimab. The CDR3 sequence: CASSPTGGNTEAFF. DNA of the CDR3: TGCGCCAGCAGCCCAACGGGGGGGAACACTGAAGCTTTCTTT.